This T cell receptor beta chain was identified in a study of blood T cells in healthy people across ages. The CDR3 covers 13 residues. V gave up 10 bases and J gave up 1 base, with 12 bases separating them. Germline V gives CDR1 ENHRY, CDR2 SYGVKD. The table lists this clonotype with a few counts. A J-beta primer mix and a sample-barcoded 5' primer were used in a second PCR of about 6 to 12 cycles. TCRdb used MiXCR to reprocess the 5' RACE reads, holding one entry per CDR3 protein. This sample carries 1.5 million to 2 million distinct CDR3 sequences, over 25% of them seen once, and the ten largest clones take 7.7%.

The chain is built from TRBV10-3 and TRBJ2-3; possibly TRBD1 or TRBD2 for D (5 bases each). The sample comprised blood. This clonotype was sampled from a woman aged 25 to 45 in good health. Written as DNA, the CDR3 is TGTGCCAGTCGAGGGGAAGGCACAGATACGCAGTATTTT. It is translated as CASRGEGTDTQYF.